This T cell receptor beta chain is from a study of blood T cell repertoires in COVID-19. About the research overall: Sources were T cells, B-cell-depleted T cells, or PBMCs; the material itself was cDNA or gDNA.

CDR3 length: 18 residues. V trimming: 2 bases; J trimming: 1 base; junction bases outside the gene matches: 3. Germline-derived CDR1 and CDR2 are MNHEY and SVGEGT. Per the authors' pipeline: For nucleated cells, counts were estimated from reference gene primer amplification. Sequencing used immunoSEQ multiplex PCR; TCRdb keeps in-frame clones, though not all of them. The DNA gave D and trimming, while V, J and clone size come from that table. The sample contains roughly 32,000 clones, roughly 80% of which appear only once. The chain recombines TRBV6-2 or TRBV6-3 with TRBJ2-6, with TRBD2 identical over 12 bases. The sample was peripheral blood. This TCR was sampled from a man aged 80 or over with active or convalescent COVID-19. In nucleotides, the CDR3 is TGTGCCAGCAGTTACGGTGGGACTAGCGGGTCTGGGGCCAACGTCCTGACTTTC. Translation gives CASSYGGTSGSGANVLTF.